These 18 T cell receptor beta chains came from one sample sequenced in a study of cytomegalovirus exposure and HLA in healthy donors. 60 Vbeta and 13 Jbeta primers were used in PCR. Profiled with immunoSEQ multiplex PCR; TCRdb holds only in-frame clones, not every one. The sample records 150,000 to 200,000 clones, approximately 85% being singletons. The source material was PBMCs. The receptors shown here come from a young man in good health and CMV-seropositive.

The chain is built from TRBV5-1 and TRBJ2-5; perhaps TRBD2 as D (7 bases). The germline V gene encodes CDR1 SGHRS and CDR2 YFSETQ. The CDR3 is 16 residues long. V lost 2 bases and J lost 7, with 21 bases in between. The CDR3 reads CASSLGNRDGEGTQYF. The DNA for the CDR3 is TGCGCCAGCAGCTTAGGAAACAGGGACGGGGAGGGGACCCAGTACTTC.

The genes are TRBV6-1 and TRBJ1-2; D unclear. Between the trimmed V and J ends, which lost 8 bases and 4 bases, there was a span of 20 bases. The CDR3 is made up of 15 amino acids. The V gene's germline CDR1 is MNHNS and CDR2 SASEGT. The CDR3 DNA reads as TGTGCCAGCGAGAAGGAGGGTACGCTGGTCTATGGCTACACCTTC. Translated, it gives CASEKEGTLVYGYTF.

The chain is built from TRBV6-5 and TRBJ2-7; 9 nucleotides match TRBD1. The germline V gene encodes CDR1 MNHEY and CDR2 SVGAGI. Trimming took 6 bases from V and 4 from J; bases not matched to a gene: 4. The CDR3 extends over 13 amino acids. In DNA, the CDR3 is TGTGCCAGCAGACCGACAGGGGGGTACGAGCAGTACTTC. Its translation: CASRPTGGYEQYF.

The J gene is TRBJ1-4, the V gene TRBV2; a weak D match, TRBD1 (6 bases). CDR1 is SNHLY and CDR2 is FYNNEI in the germline V gene. This CDR3 has 15 residues. Deletions cut 6 bases from V and 2 bases from J, with 13 bases between. CDR3 DNA: TGTGCCAGCAGGGCCACAGGGTACACTAATGAAAAACTGTTTTTT. Translated, it gives CASRATGYTNEKLFF.

The chain combines TRBV6-5 with TRBJ2-7, with TRBD2 matching 13 bases. The junction had 3 bases not matched to a gene; V was cut back by 6 bases and J by 4 bases. Germline V CDR1 and CDR2: MNHEY, SVGAGI. The CDR3 runs 14 residues. CDR3 in DNA: TGTGCCAGCAGGACTAGCGGGGGGAATTACGAGCAGTACTTC. Its protein is CASRTSGGNYEQYF.

V is TRBV4-2 and J is TRBJ2-1; 8 nucleotides align to TRBD2. J lost 9 bases, V lost 3 bases, and 13 bases had no gene match. In germline, CDR1 is LGHNA, CDR2 YNFKEQ. The CDR3 loop spans 16 amino acids. CDR3 sequence: CASSQFPGGAIGEQFF. The CDR3 DNA follows: TGTGCCAGCAGCCAGTTCCCGGGGGGGGCCATCGGTGAGCAGTTCTTC.

This chain connects TRBV11-3 to TRBJ2-7; 7 bases match TRBD1. This CDR3 region has 14 residues. V lost 3 bases and J lost 6; bases outside the gene matches: 8. Per the germline V gene, CDR1 is SGHNT and CDR2 is YENEEA. The CDR3 reads CASSFPGRDSEQYF. In DNA form, the CDR3 reads TGTGCCAGCAGCTTCCCCGGACGGGACAGCGAGCAGTACTTC.

V and J are TRBV7-2 and TRBJ1-2, with 7 bases matching TRBD1. This CDR3 region has 14 residues. V shed 5 bases and J 3 bases; nucleotides not matched to a gene: 6. Per germline, CDR1 SGHTA and CDR2 FQGNSA. The CDR3 DNA follows: TGTGCCAGCAGCCCAACAGGGGACCACTATGGCTACACCTTC. Translating it yields CASSPTGDHYGYTF.

The chain employs TRBV18 and TRBJ1-3; 10 positions match TRBD1. The V gene end was trimmed by 3 bases and the J gene end by 3 bases; junction bases not matched to a gene: 2. The germline gives CDR1 KGHSH, CDR2 LQKENI. The CDR3 contains 15 residues. The chain's CDR3 is CASSPGQGIGNTIYF. Written as DNA, the CDR3 is TGTGCCAGCTCACCGGGACAGGGGATTGGAAACACCATATATTTT.

The CDR3 DNA reads TGTGCCAGCAGCCCTGGAGGCGGAGCCGAGCAGTACTTC. This gives the protein CASSPGGGAEQYF. The V and J genes are TRBV5-6 and TRBJ2-5, with D maybe TRBD2 (5 bases). Gene TRBJ2-7 matches the end of the DNA better, so the J call may be wrong. The CDR3 extends over 13 amino acids. Germline CDR1 reads SGHDT; CDR2 reads YYEEEE.

J is TRBJ2-2 and V is TRBV19; D perhaps matches TRBD1 (5 bases). Germline-derived CDR1 and CDR2 are LNHDA and SQIVND (reference sequence). This CDR3 comprises 14 residues. The V end was cut by 3 bases, the J end by 6 bases, with 11 bases between. CDR3 DNA: TGTGCCAGTAGTATCAGGGTAGAGGCCGGGGAGCTGTTTTTT. It specifies CASSIRVEAGELFF.

This chain uses TRBV11-2 with TRBJ1-4; D remains unclear. CDR1 is SGHAT and CDR2 is FQNNGV in the germline V gene. The CDR3 spans 12 residues. V was clipped by 5 bases and J by 7 bases, with 8 bases between them. CDR3 nucleotide sequence: TGTGCCAGCAGCACACGGAGTGAAAAACTGTTTTTT. Amino acids: CASSTRSEKLFF.

This clone showed up just once. The chain links TRBV30 to TRBJ1-6; D gene uncertain. Trimming shortened V by 0 bases and J by 8 bases, and 11 bases separated the two germline ends. This CDR3 is built from 14 residues. Germline V gene lookup returns CDR1 GTSNPN and CDR2 SVGIG (reference sequence). CDR3 nucleotides: TGTGCCTGGAGTGTTCGTCCCCTAGATTCACCCCTCCACTTT. Amino acid sequence: CAWSVRPLDSPLHF.

V and J are TRBV5-4 and TRBJ1-6; the match to TRBD1 covers 9 bases. CDR3 length: 20 amino acids. V dropped 2 bases and J dropped 3; count of bases not matched to a gene: 15. Germline CDR1 is SGHNT and CDR2 is YYREEE (reference sequence). CDR3 DNA sequence: TGTGCCAGCAGCTTAAAAAGGGACAGGGACGGTAGGGGCTATAATTCACCCCTCCACTTT. Its protein is CASSLKRDRDGRGYNSPLHF.

V usage is TRBV19 and J usage is TRBJ2-7, with D possibly matching TRBD1 (6 bases). Germline-derived CDR1 and CDR2 are LNHDA and SQIVND (reference sequence). There are 14 residues in the CDR3. Deletions cut 7 bases from V and 5 bases from J, with 18 bases between. The DNA of the CDR3 is TGTGCCAGTAATCCGTGGGGGCTGACCCACGAGCAGTACTTC. Encoded protein: CASNPWGLTHEQYF.

This chain joins TRBV5-1 and TRBJ2-5, with D hard to call. Trimming removed 6 bases at V and 5 bases at J, with 14 bases between. The CDR3 runs 13 residues. The germline CDR1 and CDR2 sequences are SGHRS and YFSETQ. DNA of the CDR3: TGCGCCAGCAATCAGGCACCTCATGAGACCCAGTACTTC. Protein: CASNQAPHETQYF. Full variable domain (remainder filled in from reference TRBV5-1 and TRBJ2-5): KAGVTQTPRYLIKTRGQQVTLSCSPISGHRSVSWYQQTPGQGLQFLFEYFSETQRNKGNFPGRFSGRQFSNSRSEMNVSTLELGDSALYLCASNQAPHETQYFGPGTRLLVL.

The V call is TRBV7-6, the J call TRBJ2-5, with TRBD2 matching 15 bases. The CDR3 sequence is 18 residues long. The J segment lost 2 bases and the V segment lost 5 bases, leaving 9 bases of the junction unmatched. Germline-derived CDR1 and CDR2 are SGHVS and FNYEAQ. CDR3: CASSPRTSGGAGQETQYF. As DNA, the CDR3 is TGTGCCAGCAGCCCCCGGACTAGCGGGGGGGCCGGGCAAGAGACCCAGTACTTC.

The DNA of the CDR3 is TGTGCCAGCAGCTTGAGCACTAGCGGGGTAAGAGGAGAGACCCAGTACTTC. Translating it yields CASSLSTSGVRGETQYF. The chain has TRBV5-6 and TRBJ2-5; 10 nucleotides agree with TRBD2. The CDR3 runs 17 residues. Germline V CDR1 and CDR2: SGHDT, YYEEEE. V gave up 1 base and J gave up 4 bases; unmatched junction bases: 10.